This T cell receptor beta chain emerged from a study of response to subunit inactivated influenza vaccine. Study-wide points: T cells newly recruited by each seasonal influenza vaccination are few, the authors suggested.

This clonotype was counted between two and nine times. Its antigen is undetermined. The germline CDR1 and CDR2 sequences are MGHRA and YSYEKL. Germline trimming cut 2 bases from V and 1 base from J; bases unmatched to any gene: 3. The length of the CDR3 is 15 residues. MiXCR was run by TCRdb on the RT-PCR reads, yielding one entry per CDR3 protein. Among approximately 530,000 distinct CDR3 sequences listed, 7.6% were seen once. The sample here was PBMCs from blood, taken less than 30 months after vaccination. The rearrangement uses TRBV4-1 and TRBJ2-5, with 8 bases that match TRBD2. The TCR comes from a man between 50 and 75 years old who received an inactivated influenza vaccine. The CDR3 sequence: CASSQTTSGQETQYF. Here the CDR3 DNA reads TGCGCCAGCAGCCAAACCACTAGCGGCCAAGAGACCCAGTACTTC.